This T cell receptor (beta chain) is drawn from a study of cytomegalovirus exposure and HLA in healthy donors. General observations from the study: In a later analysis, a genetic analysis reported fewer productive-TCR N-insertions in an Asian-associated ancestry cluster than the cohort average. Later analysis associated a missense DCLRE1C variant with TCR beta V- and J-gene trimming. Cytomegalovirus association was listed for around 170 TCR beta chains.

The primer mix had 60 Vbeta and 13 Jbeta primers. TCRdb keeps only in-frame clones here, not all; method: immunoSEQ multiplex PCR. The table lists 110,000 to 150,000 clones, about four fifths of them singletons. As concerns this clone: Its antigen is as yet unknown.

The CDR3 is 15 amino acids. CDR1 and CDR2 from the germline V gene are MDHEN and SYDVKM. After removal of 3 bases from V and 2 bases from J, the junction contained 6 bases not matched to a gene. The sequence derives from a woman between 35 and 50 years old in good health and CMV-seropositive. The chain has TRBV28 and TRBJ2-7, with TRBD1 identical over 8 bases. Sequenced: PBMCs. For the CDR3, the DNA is TGTGCCAGCAGTTTCAGTGGACAGGGCGCCTACGAGCAGTACTTC. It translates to CASSFSGQGAYEQYF.